This is a list of T cell receptor beta chains from one sample in a study of vaccination effects on CD4 cells after COVID-19. No cognate antigen is known for these TCRs. This table comes from immunoSEQ multiplex PCR, and its TCRdb copy is limited to in-frame clones, with some not included. The table lists about 61,000 clones, roughly 73% of them singletons. This sample comprised CD4+ T cells from PBMCs cultured with HCoV-229E spike peptides, obtained after COVID-19 vaccination. Receptors originate from a human donor who received a COVID-19 vaccine. The CDR3 runs from the conserved cysteine through the conserved F or W. The D gene is left open where the match is weak. Only some rows state a clone size, as once, few, many or a class for expanded clones.

CDR3aa	CDR3nt	d_gene	j_gene	v_gene	abundance
CATSQGTGAINEKLFF	TGTGCCACCAGCCAGGGGACAGGGGCGATTAATGAAAAACTGTTTTTT	TRBD1	TRBJ1-4	TRBV19	NA
CASSLMGDTQYF	TGTGCCAGCAGTTTAATGGGGGATACGCAGTATTTT	NA	TRBJ2-3	TRBV12-3/TRBV12-4	NA
CASSSTGGMQPQHF	TGTGCCAGCAGCTCGACAGGGGGCATGCAGCCCCAGCATTTT	TRBD1	TRBJ1-5	TRBV5-6	few
CASSSRTGTPNTIYF	TGTGCCAGTAGTAGCCGGACCGGGACCCCGAACACCATATATTTT	NA	TRBJ1-3	TRBV19	NA
CASSQTGGRTEAFF	TGTGCCAGCAGCCAGACAGGGGGAAGGACTGAAGCTTTCTTT	TRBD1	TRBJ1-1	TRBV6-4	NA
CATSEPGQGDGELFF	TGTGCCACCAGTGAACCCGGACAGGGTGACGGGGAGCTGTTTTTT	TRBD1	TRBJ2-2	TRBV24-1	NA
CASSLGGGETQYF	TGCGCCAGCAGCTTGGGGGGAGGAGAGACCCAGTACTTC	NA	TRBJ2-5	TRBV5-1	NA
CATSDFTGTSTDTQYF	TGTGCCACCAGTGATTTCACAGGTACCAGCACAGATACGCAGTATTTT	NA	TRBJ2-3	TRBV24-1	NA
CASSPGGAENYGYTF	TGCGCCAGCAGCCCAGGCGGGGCAGAAAACTATGGCTACACCTTC	NA	TRBJ1-2	TRBV5-1	NA
CASINREISPLHF	TGTGCCAGCATCAACAGGGAAATTTCACCCCTCCACTTT	NA	TRBJ1-6	TRBV28	NA
CASSRGQNIQYF	TGTGCCAGCAGCCGGGGTCAAAACATTCAGTACTTC	NA	TRBJ2-4	TRBV3-1/TRBV3-2	NA
CASSQIGTLNSGNTIYF	TGTGCCAGCAGCCAAATAGGAACCTTGAACTCTGGAAACACCATATATTTT	NA	TRBJ1-3	TRBV3-1/TRBV3-2	NA
CASRGRGTDTQYF	TGTGCCAGCAGGGGCAGGGGCACAGATACGCAGTATTTT	NA	TRBJ2-3	TRBV12-3/TRBV12-4	NA
CASSLAARNTEAFF	TGTGCCAGCAGCTTAGCTGCGCGGAACACTGAAGCTTTCTTT	NA	TRBJ1-1	TRBV7-9	NA
CASSLDRGTGELFF	TGTGCCAGCAGCTTAGATCGGGGGACCGGGGAGCTGTTTTTT	NA	TRBJ2-2	TRBV11-1	NA
CASSRGQAGNSGNTIYF	TGTGCCAGCAGCCGAGGACAGGCTGGAAACTCTGGAAACACCATATATTTT	TRBD1	TRBJ1-3	TRBV3-1/TRBV3-2	NA
CASGRGEGEKLFF	TGTGCCTCAGGCAGGGGTGAGGGGGAAAAACTGTTTTTT	NA	TRBJ1-4	TRBV6-5	NA
CASSFGDPTDTQYF	TGCGCCAGCAGCTTTGGGGATCCCACAGATACGCAGTATTTT	NA	TRBJ2-3	TRBV5-1	NA
CASSLNDRVGGYTF	TGTGCCAGCAGCTTAAACGACAGGGTAGGTGGCTACACCTTC	TRBD1	TRBJ1-2	TRBV11-3	NA
CASSPFSGEGLNTEAFF	TGTGCCAGCTCACCTTTCTCAGGGGAAGGGTTGAACACTGAAGCTTTCTTT	NA	TRBJ1-1	TRBV18	NA
CASSEGGHSGANVLTF	TGTGCCAGCAGCGAGGGGGGACATTCTGGGGCCAACGTCCTGACTTTC	NA	TRBJ2-6	TRBV6-2/TRBV6-3	NA
CASSPTGQGDSPLHF	TGCGCCAGCAGTCCGACGGGACAGGGCGATTCACCCCTCCACTTT	TRBD1	TRBJ1-6	TRBV10-2	NA
CASSSARGEDTQYF	TGTGCCAGCAGTTCAGCCAGGGGGGAAGATACGCAGTATTTT	NA	TRBJ2-3	TRBV6-1	NA
CASSATLGGGNTIYF	TGTGCCAGCAGCGCGACCCTAGGAGGGGGAAACACCATATATTTT	NA	TRBJ1-3	TRBV3-1/TRBV3-2	NA
CASSRDTSGNTIYF	TGTGCCAGCAGCCGGGACACCTCTGGAAACACCATATATTTT	NA	TRBJ1-3	TRBV5-6	few
CATSRSGYSNQPQHF	TGTGCCACCAGCAGATCAGGGTATAGCAATCAGCCCCAGCATTTT	NA	TRBJ1-5	TRBV15	once
CASSKDGRVAAYNEQFF	TGTGCCAGTAGTAAGGATGGGAGGGTGGCAGCGTACAATGAGCAGTTCTTC	TRBD2	TRBJ2-1	TRBV19	NA
CASSQASGGFQETQYF	TGTGCCAGCAGCCAAGCTAGCGGGGGCTTCCAAGAGACCCAGTACTTC	TRBD2	TRBJ2-5	TRBV4-2	NA
CASQLLAGQTDTQYF	TGCGCCAGCCAGCTCCTAGCGGGGCAAACAGATACGCAGTATTTT	TRBD2	TRBJ2-3	TRBV5-1	NA
CAWSSGLSGANVLTF	TGTGCCTGGAGTTCCGGTCTCTCTGGGGCCAACGTCCTGACTTTC	NA	TRBJ2-6	TRBV30	NA
CASSPLKGLPGDGEQFF	TGTGCCAGCAGCCCTCTTAAGGGCCTTCCCGGGGACGGTGAGCAGTTCTTC	NA	TRBJ2-1	TRBV3-1/TRBV3-2	few
CASSQRRQMNTEAFF	TGTGCCAGCAGCCAGAGGAGGCAGATGAACACTGAAGCTTTCTTT	NA	TRBJ1-1	TRBV3-1/TRBV3-2	NA
CATARGTGNTGELFF	TGTGCCACCGCAAGGGGGACAGGTAACACCGGGGAGCTGTTTTTT	TRBD1	TRBJ2-2	TRBV24-1	NA
CASSSYRKEDSPLHF	TGTGCCAGCAGTTCATACAGGAAAGAGGATTCACCCCTCCACTTT	NA	TRBJ1-6	TRBV28	NA
CASREGLSKNIQYF	TGCGCCAGCAGGGAGGGGTTAAGCAAAAACATTCAGTACTTC	NA	TRBJ2-4	TRBV5-1	NA
CASSSGQGANEKLFF	TGTGCCAGCAGCTCCGGACAGGGGGCTAATGAAAAACTGTTTTTT	TRBD1	TRBJ1-4	TRBV5-6	NA
CASSQVNTGELFF	TGTGCCAGCAGCCAAGTGAACACCGGGGAGCTGTTTTTT	NA	TRBJ2-2	TRBV14	once
CASRTGAGTNTGELFF	TGCGCCAGCAGGACTGGGGCCGGTACGAACACCGGGGAGCTGTTTTTT	NA	TRBJ2-2	TRBV5-1	few
CASSVDVGNTIYF	TGTGCCAGCAGCGTAGACGTGGGAAACACCATATATTTT	NA	TRBJ1-3	TRBV9	once
CASSLGGTGERTEKLFF	TGTGCCAGCAGCTTGGGCGGGACAGGGGAGAGGACTGAAAAACTGTTTTTT	TRBD1	TRBJ1-4	TRBV5-6	NA